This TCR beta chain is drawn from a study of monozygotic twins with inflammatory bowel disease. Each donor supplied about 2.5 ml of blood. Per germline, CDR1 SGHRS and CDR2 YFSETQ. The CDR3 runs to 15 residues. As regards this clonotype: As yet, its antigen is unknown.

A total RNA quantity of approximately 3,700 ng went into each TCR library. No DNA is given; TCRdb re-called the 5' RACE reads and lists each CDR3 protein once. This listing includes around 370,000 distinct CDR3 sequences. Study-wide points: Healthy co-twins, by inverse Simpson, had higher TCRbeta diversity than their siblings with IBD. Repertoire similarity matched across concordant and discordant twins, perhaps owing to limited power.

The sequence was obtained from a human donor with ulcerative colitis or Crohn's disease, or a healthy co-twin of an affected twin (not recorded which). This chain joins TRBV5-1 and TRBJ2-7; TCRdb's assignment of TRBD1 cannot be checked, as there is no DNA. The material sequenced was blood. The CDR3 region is CASSLEAGQLGEQYF.